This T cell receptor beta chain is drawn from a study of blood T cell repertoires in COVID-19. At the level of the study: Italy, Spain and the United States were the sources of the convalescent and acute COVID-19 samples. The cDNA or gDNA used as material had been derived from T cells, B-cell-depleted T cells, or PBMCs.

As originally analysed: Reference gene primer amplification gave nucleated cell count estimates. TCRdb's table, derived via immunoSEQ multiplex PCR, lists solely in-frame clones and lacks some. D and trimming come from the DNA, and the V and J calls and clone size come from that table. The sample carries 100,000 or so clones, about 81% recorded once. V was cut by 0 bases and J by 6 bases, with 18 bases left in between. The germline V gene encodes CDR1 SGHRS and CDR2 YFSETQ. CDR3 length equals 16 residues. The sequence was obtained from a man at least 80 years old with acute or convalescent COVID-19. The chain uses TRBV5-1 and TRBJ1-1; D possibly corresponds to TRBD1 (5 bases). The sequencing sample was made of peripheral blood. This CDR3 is CASSLGSGGSLAEAFF. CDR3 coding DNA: TGCGCCAGCAGCTTGGGGTCTGGGGGGTCTTTGGCTGAAGCTTTCTTT.